This section outlines one TCR beta chain sequence together with its context. Its cognate antigen has yet to be identified. Base qualities are not at hand, and no much larger clone is one base apart. This entry comes from a study of cytomegalovirus exposure and HLA in healthy donors (dated by TCRdb to 2015 to 2018). Regarding the complete study: An earlier analysis of some 600 of the donors reported roughly 300 Gb of sequence data and approximately 120 million unique TCR beta sequences obtained from about 170 million T cells. On average, roughly 240,000 unique TCR beta nucleotide sequences were sequenced per donor among fewer than 500 genotyped donors of the cohort, with about 19% of those sequences being non-productive. An earlier analysis of nearly 600 of the donors applied high-throughput TCR beta sequencing to assess whether each TCR beta V gene segment acted as functional or pseudogenic. All discovery cohort repertoires had been generated using a single sequencing platform. Using immunosequencing, the study profiled T cell repertoires from fewer than 700 subjects and related those repertoires to cytomegalovirus serostatus. Donor age, sex, ethnicity and CMV serostatus were compiled together with the repertoire data. To predict cytomegalovirus infection status, the study combined high-throughput TCR immunosequencing, statistical association of individual TCRs with disease status, and machine learning. In a later analysis, previously published TCR beta repertoires from about 670 donors were re-analyzed and high-resolution HLA genotyping was added so that TCR occurrence patterns could be studied. Roughly 300 gigabases of sequencing data and tens of millions of unique TCR sequences were included in an early release covering under 650 HLA-typed donors. The study was designed to test whether signatures of past pathogen exposure could be identified by cataloging public T cell receptors. Both class I and class II loci were covered by HLA typing, at four-digit resolution. Roughly five DR-DQ haplotypes were handled as single units for association and clustering, since linkage in the cohort was strong. In the later analysis, no new phenotypic data were used to find candidate immune exposures; instead, reliance was placed on TCR beta sequences and their occurrence across donors. Among the 398 genotyped donors, 81% belonged to the genetic ancestry cluster associated with self-reported Caucasian donors. Typing coverage differed by locus: A, B, C, DRB1 and DQB1 were typed in about 620-630 donors, DQA1 in around 500, DPA1 in some 570, and DPB1 in 472. A separate validation cohort of over a hundred different subjects was used in addition to the 666-subject first cohort. Genome-wide SNP genotypes for about 65% of the roughly 670 donors were used in a later genetic analysis, which treated that subset as a discovery cohort. Results the study describes overall, beyond this receptor: According to a later genetic analysis, donors in an Asian-associated ancestry cluster had fewer N-insertions in productive TCRs than the roughly 700-donor mean. The cohort was sequenced for TCR beta chains only, and without alpha or paired-chain data the features that could be detected were limited. Because counts were too low, seventeen rarely observed V segments, including chromosome 9 orphons, were left out of the earlier analysis of over 550 of the donors. Because HLA typing was unavailable for some donors at each locus, only the typed subset was used in association tests. A further reported finding was that TCR beta sequences accurately predicted the HLA-A and HLA-B alleles for most subjects in the first cohort. An association between a missense DCLRE1C variant and V-gene and J-gene trimming of TCR beta chains was found in a later genetic analysis and replicated in an independent cohort. Immune exposure information for the cohort was limited to CMV serostatus. Presence/absence analyses assumed roughly uniform sequencing depth across donors, an assumption that may not hold. The classifier was reported to diagnose cytomegalovirus status with high specificity and sensitivity in both the original and validation cohorts. In vitro tests confirmed that a few of the cytomegalovirus-associated TCR beta chains recognize cytomegalovirus antigens. In a later analysis, more than 15,000 TCR beta sequences were associated with specific HLA alleles at a false discovery rate of 0.05. A later analysis found that most CMV-associated TCR beta chains appeared HLA-restricted, with HLA associations seemingly driven largely by CMV exposure. While some public TCRs were present in many individuals, most TCR sequences turned up only very rarely across donors. Several of the top co-occurrence clusters appeared to be linked to parvovirus B19, influenza, CMV and Epstein-Barr virus, according to a later analysis. In an earlier analysis of about 550 of the donors, most TCR beta V segments were observed in productive rearrangements about 87% or about 30% of the time, broadly matching IMGT annotations. The study gave a list of some 150 TCR beta chains associated with cytomegalovirus. Assigning TCR associations to individual alleles was difficult when HLA alleles, especially DR and DQ, strongly co-occurred. Compared with equally common non-associated chains, HLA-associated TCR beta chains in a later analysis were more clonally expanded and had lower generation probabilities. A later analysis found that TCR association rates varied across HLA loci, with DRB1 alleles showing the most associated TCRs and HLA-C alleles the fewest. A group of highly shared sequence variants was considered likely to be a technical artifact of the sequencing pipeline. The authors suggested that the approach could potentially be generalized to other disease states and immunological phenotypes. The 87-base-pair reads could not distinguish some IMGT-functional V segments, including TRBV6-2 and TRBV6-3, so those segments were excluded. Correlated functional status among segregating V segments might reflect linkage disequilibrium, but an unknown experimental factor could not be ruled out.

The library was built by means of the immunoSEQ multiplex PCR assay. The multiplex PCR relied on a mix of 60 forward primers for TCR Vbeta segments and 13 reverse primers for TCR Jbeta segments. Amplification of the CDR3 region of rearranged TCR beta genes was performed with a multiplex PCR assay on genomic DNA. On the Illumina HiSeq System, the amplified TCR beta libraries were sequenced as 87-base-pair reads. The study's processing was this. In a later analysis, some 80 million unique TCR beta chains were counted across the roughly 610 repertoires, and roughly 11 million of these chains were shared by at least two donors. To remove PCR and sequencing errors, raw reads were error-corrected and collapsed into unique sequences using a nearest-neighbor algorithm that merged closely related sequences. V, D and J gene segments were assigned by aligning CDR3 sequences to IMGT reference sequences. For a sequence to be retained, a match of at least six nucleotides to both a V gene segment and a J gene segment was required. A rearrangement was called productive if the CDR3 had no stop codons and remained in frame with V and J, and every other rearrangement was called non-productive. CDR3 was defined by IMGT convention, running from the second conserved V-encoded cysteine to the conserved J-encoded phenylalanine. In an earlier analysis of roughly 580 of the donors, sequences lacking an unambiguous match to a single V gene segment were excluded. In an earlier analysis of around 590 of the donors, a V segment was called functional when productive rearrangements were above 56.7%, and segregating when the standard deviation between donors exceeded 5%. To diagnose cytomegalovirus status from the catalog of TCR beta chain sequences, a statistical classification framework was built. In a later analysis, TCR nucleotide sequences were compared against IMGT/GENE-DB human TR gene sequences so that V and J genes could be assigned. The TCRdist pipeline was used in a later analysis to assign CDR3 sequences and most-parsimonious VDJ recombination scenarios. In a later analysis, each TCR beta chain was defined by its CDR3 amino acid sequence together with its V-gene family, and reads lacking a unique V-gene family were excluded. A later analysis removed 550 to 700 highly shared, low-generation-probability nucleotide sequences to deal with suspected cross-contamination and a sequencing artifact. In a later analysis, a clonal expansion index for each public chain was calculated from normalized within-repertoire ranks of inferred template counts. A later analysis computed generation probabilities with a VDJ recombination model fitted to out-of-frame rearrangements, and checked the results against IGoR. Hypergeometric tests were used in a later analysis to score TCR-TCR, TCR-HLA and TCR-CMV co-occurrence, with a repertoire-size bias correction applied to the TCR pairs. False discovery rates were estimated in a later analysis by permuting HLA or CMV assignments 20 times. In a later analysis, co-occurring TCRs were grouped with DBSCAN, and TCRdist sequence similarity was added when clustering was performed within HLA-allele-positive subsets. Co-occurrence clustering excluded repertoires with fewer than 30,000 or more than 120,000 public chains, plus five with anomalous nucleotide sharing. TCRdb limited this immuneACCESS table to in-frame rearrangements with V and J called. A share of clones is missing; checked studies link under half to unresolved V genes, and the rest is unexplained. Clone size and V and J calls were adopted from that table, with D and trimming inferred from the DNA. Counted in this sample were under 200,000 clones; 10% to 15% of them appeared once. About 7.8% of the sample is in the top ten clones.

Relative to germline, V is 1 base shorter and J is 7 bases shorter, with 7 bases between their ends. Inclusive of the bounding cysteine and phenylalanine, the CDR3 is 12 residues long. Here the CDR3 DNA is all that survives: 36 bases in frame from base 1. The germline V gene specifies SGHDN as CDR1 and FVKESK as CDR2. The cohort comprised fewer than 700 healthy bone marrow donors. Cohort members were all nominally healthy when sampled, although unrecorded immune exposures were likely present. The donor was CMV seropositive and belonged to the group of more than 250 seropositive cohort members. A peripheral blood sample was collected from each donor, and TCR beta sequencing was performed on peripheral blood mononuclear cells. Genomic DNA was extracted from the blood cell samples with the Qiagen DNeasy Blood Extraction Kit.

Specimen: PBMCs. The source is a man aged 50-59 years in good health and CMV-seropositive. This receptor chain uses TRBV14 and TRBJ2-5; matching of 5 bases hints at TRBD2 as the D gene. The DNA is as follows: TGTGCCAGCAGCCAAGGACTACGGACCCAGTACTTC. Its translation is CASSQGLRTQYF.